The TCR beta chain under discussion was sequenced for a study of blood T cell repertoires in COVID-19 (dated by TCRdb to 2019 to 2021). Regarding the study in general: Samples from collaborators originated in the United States, Italy and Spain and spanned both the acute and convalescent phases of COVID-19. Deeply sampled blood TCRbeta repertoires from subjects exposed to, actively infected with, or recovered from COVID-19 were included in the dataset. The prospective study material was composed of cDNA or gDNA derived from T cells, B-cell-depleted T cells, or PBMCs. Where available, HLA class I and class II types were obtained from metadata supplied by the sample provider rather than from assay-based typing. A de-identified subject ID, COVID-19 status, age in years and sex were almost always included in the sample metadata. The samples were drawn from the first 160 participants of the ongoing ImmuneRACE study and from some 1,300 subjects provided by 6 global collaborators. The repertoires were made available in a free public database intended to serve as a resource for research on the immune response to SARS-CoV-2. Paper-wide results and their limitations: How much clinical and demographic metadata was included differed by source and by participant, and the metadata was provided uncurated.

TCRbeta CDR3 regions were amplified from genomic DNA by means of the immunoSEQ Assay, a bias-controlled multiplex PCR. In the authors' own workflow: Nucleated cell counts per sample were estimated from amplification of reference gene primers within the assay. Sequence reads were collapsed and filtered to measure the absolute abundance of every unique TCRbeta CDR3 rearrangement. Productive Simpson clonality was computed per sample as the square root of Simpson's diversity index over productive rearrangements. Drawn from immuneACCESS, this table holds only the in-frame rearrangements with V and J called that TCRdb kept. Clones are partly lost; checked studies trace under half to an unresolved V gene and leave the rest unexplained. V, J and clone size reflect that table, while D and trimming were determined from the DNA. The sample data list 45,000 or so clones, and 83% of these were observed just once. Clones ranked in the top ten supply 7% to 10% of the sample.

As regards this clone: The antigen this receptor binds is unknown. Nothing much larger sits one base from this clone, and base qualities are not available.

The CDR3, from cysteine to phenylalanine, totals 16 residues. The DNA shown is the 48-base CDR3, in frame from base 1. CDR1 and CDR2 (DFQATT, SNEGSKA) derive from the germline V gene (reference sequence). V is pared back by 3 bases and J by 3 bases, with 18 bases lying between the germline termini. Collaborating institutions collected whole blood in K2EDTA tubes following their own protocols. For TCRbeta analysis, collaborators shipped samples as frozen whole blood, isolated PBMCs, or DNA extracted from either of those sample types. The material sequenced was peripheral blood. This receptor was taken from a man aged 80 or over in a cohort sampled during active COVID-19. In this chain, TRBV20-1 is recombined with TRBJ1-5; no confident D gene assignment can be made. In nucleotide form, the sequence is TGCAGTGCTAGTAATTCAGGCTCCTCGTCCAATCAGCCCCAGCATTTT. The translation is CSASNSGSSSNQPQHF.